These 31 T cell receptor beta chains were all obtained from the same sample, sequenced in a study of T cell responses to AZD1222 COVID-19 vaccine (dated by TCRdb to the early 2020s). Interpreted using the paper, the time point label stands for: about 28 days (+/-7) after the second vaccine dose. Library preparation employed the immunoSEQ multiplex PCR assay. TCRdb took this table from immuneACCESS and kept in-frame rearrangements with V and J called. Such tables lack part of the clones; where checked against another copy, unresolved V genes explain under half of the gap, and the rest is unexplained. Here the sample has fewer than 130,000 clones; roughly 92% occur a single time. The ten top clones hold 2% to 2.5% of the sample. Sequences were derived from peripheral blood, sampled 28 days after the second AZD1222 dose. The receptors shown here come from an adult who received the AZD1222 COVID-19 vaccine.

The chain has TRBV7-9 and TRBJ1-6; 7 nucleotides line up with TRBD1. There are 14 residues in the CDR3. Germline V CDR1 and CDR2: SEHNR, FQNEAQ (reference sequence). J gave up 9 bases and V 2 bases, and 4 bases lay outside the gene matches. The chain's CDR3 is CASSLTRGPSPLHF. CDR3 bases: TGTGCCAGCAGCTTAACTAGGGGGCCTTCACCCCTCCACTTT.

The rearrangement uses TRBV30 and TRBJ2-2, with a tentative D call TRBD1 (5 bases). Germline V gene lookup returns CDR1 GTSNPN and CDR2 SVGIG (reference sequence). The CDR3 extends over 14 amino acids. Trimming cost V 2 bases and J 1 base, with 8 bases left between them. The CDR3 loop reads CAWSMTVNTGELFF. As DNA, the CDR3 is TGTGCCTGGAGTATGACAGTGAACACCGGGGAGCTGTTTTTT. Variable domain in full (rest from reference TRBV30 and TRBJ2-2): SQTIHQWPATLVQPVGSPLSLECTVEGTSNPNLYWYRQAAGRGLQLLFYSVGIGQISSEVPQNLSASRPQDRQFILSSKKLLLSDSGFYLCAWSMTVNTGELFFGEGSRLTVL.

V gene TRBV10-3 combines with J gene TRBJ1-4, with 7 positions matching TRBD1. This CDR3 spans 16 amino acids. Germline trimming cut 0 bases from V and 8 bases from J; bases unmatched to any gene: 9. CDR1 is ENHRY, CDR2 SYGVKD, per germline. The CDR3 loop is CAISESGTDAGEKLFF. The CDR3 coding sequence is TGTGCCATCAGTGAGTCGGGGACAGACGCGGGGGAAAAACTGTTTTTT.

V usage is TRBV18 and J usage is TRBJ2-5, with TRBD1 as a possible D gene (5 bases). V lost 5 bases, J lost 3 bases, and 13 bases lay in between. Germline V lookup: CDR1 KGHSH, CDR2 LQKENI. The CDR3 is made up of 14 amino acids. DNA of the CDR3: TGTGCCAGCTCAAAAACAGGCTTCGAAGAGACCCAGTACTTC. The encoded protein is CASSKTGFEETQYF. Full variable domain (outside the CDR3, taken from reference TRBV18 and TRBJ2-5): NAGVMQNPRHLVRRRGQEARLRCSPMKGHSHVYWYRQLPEEGLKFMVYLQKENIIDESGMPKERFSAEFPKEGPSILRIQQVVRGDSAAYFCASSKTGFEETQYFGPGTRLLVL.

This chain links TRBV7-8 with TRBJ1-2; D ambiguous. The CDR3 runs 11 residues. Germline values: CDR1 SGHVS, CDR2 FQNEAQ. The V end was cut by 1 base, the J end by 8 bases, with 5 bases between. CDR3 region: CASSLGGGYTF. In DNA form, the CDR3 reads TGTGCCAGCAGCTTAGGAGGAGGCTACACCTTC.

The chain employs TRBV5-1 and TRBJ2-5, with D possibly matching TRBD2 (6 bases). With 4 bases removed from V and 0 bases from J, the gap between germline ends came to 10 bases. The germline V gene has CDR1 SGHRS and CDR2 YFSETQ. The CDR3 is 14 residues long. The CDR3 DNA follows: TGCGCCAGCAGCACGTCGGGGGACCAAGAGACCCAGTACTTC. This codes for CASSTSGDQETQYF.

Turning to this clone: Germline and junction disagree at one end, which may indicate a read error. The chain combines TRBV7-7 with TRBJ2-5; D is possibly TRBD2 (6 bases). The germline CDR1 and CDR2 sequences are SSHAT and FNYEAQ (reference sequence). The CDR3 contains 15 residues. The CDR3, as DNA: TGTGCTAGCAGCTTAGCGGCAGGGAGCCAAGAGACCCAGTACTTC. It encodes CASSLAAGSQETQYF.

The chain has TRBV4-2 and TRBJ2-3, with 12 bases aligning to TRBD2. The germline CDR1 and CDR2 sequences are LGHNA and YNFKEQ. The V and J ends lost 2 bases and 2 bases, in that order; junction bases with no gene match: 14. This CDR3 region has 20 residues. The CDR3 loop is CASSQRLAGALTISTDTQYF. The CDR3 coding sequence is TGTGCCAGCAGCCAAAGACTAGCGGGGGCCTTGACGATTTCCACAGATACGCAGTATTTT.

The V and J genes are TRBV10-3 and TRBJ2-2; 10 bases line up with TRBD2. This CDR3 contains 16 residues. In germline, CDR1 is ENHRY, CDR2 SYGVKD. J gave up 0 bases and V 8 bases, and 6 bases lay outside the gene matches. CDR3 protein: CAIPGTSESNTGELFF. The CDR3 DNA reads TGTGCCATCCCCGGGACTAGCGAATCGAACACCGGGGAGCTGTTTTTT.

V gene TRBV27 combines with J gene TRBJ2-5; 10 bases fit TRBD1. Germline lookup yields CDR1 MNHEY and CDR2 SMNVEV (reference sequence). The CDR3 consists of 17 residues. Germline trimming cut 6 bases from V and 2 bases from J; bases unmatched to any gene: 12. The CDR3 reads CASSSGTGALGQETQYF. Written as DNA, the CDR3 is TGTGCCAGCAGCTCCGGGACAGGGGCCCTGGGTCAAGAGACCCAGTACTTC.

The chain is built from TRBV11-2 and TRBJ2-7; 12 bases align to TRBD1. J lost 12 bases, V lost 1 base, and 10 bases had no gene match. The CDR3 runs to 15 residues. Germline V gene lookup returns CDR1 SGHAT and CDR2 FQNNGV. In DNA, the CDR3 is TGTGCCAGCAGCTTAGCGCCGGGACAGGGGGCCATTCGGTACTTC. The encoded protein is CASSLAPGQGAIRYF.

V is TRBV4-1 and J is TRBJ1-4; TRBD1 matches at 7 bases. The CDR3 is made up of 16 amino acids. V was pared by 1 base and J by 6 bases, with 8 bases of the junction left unmatched. Germline CDR1 MGHRA, CDR2 YSYEKL. The CDR3 loop reads CASSQVTGVGDEKLFF. CDR3 in DNA: TGCGCCAGCAGCCAAGTAACAGGGGTTGGGGATGAAAAACTGTTTTTT.

This chain joins TRBV4-3 and TRBJ2-1; a possible D gene is TRBD2 (7 bases). The CDR3 is 15 amino acids. Germline-derived CDR1 and CDR2 are LGHNA and YSLEER. Deletions cut 5 bases from V and 2 bases from J, with 13 bases between. This CDR3 reads CASSGHGGPYNEQFF. The DNA for the CDR3 is TGCGCCAGCAGCGGGCACGGGGGGCCCTACAATGAGCAGTTCTTC.

CDR3 nucleotides: TGTGCCAGCAGTATGAGGGACAGGGTTCGTGAGACCCAGTACTTC. The encoded protein is CASSMRDRVRETQYF. The J gene is TRBJ2-5, the V gene TRBV6-2 or TRBV6-3; 9 bases match TRBD1. Germline V gene sequence: CDR1 MNHEY, CDR2 SVGEGT. This CDR3 comprises 15 residues. J was trimmed by 5 bases and V by 5 bases; bases with no gene match: 9.

The table lists this clone with a count of one. V usage is TRBV11-1 and J usage is TRBJ1-1; unclear D gene. With 1 base removed from V and 5 bases from J, the gap between germline ends came to 8 bases. This CDR3 is built from 13 residues. The V gene's germline CDR1 is SGHAT and CDR2 FQDESV (reference sequence). This chain's CDR3 is CASSLGGRTEAFF. The CDR3, as DNA: TGTGCCAGCAGCTTAGGGGGTAGGACTGAAGCTTTCTTT.

The V call is TRBV4-3, the J call TRBJ1-1; no firm D call. V lost 0 bases and J lost 0, with 8 bases in between. This CDR3 contains 15 residues. Looked up from germline, CDR1 is LGHNA and CDR2 is YSLEER. The CDR3 sequence: CASSQDGGMNTEAFF. In nucleotides, the CDR3 is TGCGCCAGCAGCCAAGATGGCGGAATGAACACTGAAGCTTTCTTT.

The CDR3: CASSLGQGSGYTF. CDR3 nucleotides: TGTGCCAGTAGTCTGGGACAGGGATCGGGCTACACCTTC. V usage is TRBV19 and J usage is TRBJ1-2; 9 positions match TRBD1. CDR1 and CDR2 from the germline V gene are LNHDA and SQIVND (reference sequence). The CDR3 sequence is 13 residues long. V shed 5 bases, J shed 8 bases, and the junction held 6 bases outside the gene matches.

V is TRBV12-2 and J is TRBJ1-2; the table's D gene call, TRBD1, was not cross checked with the DNA. TRBV12-2 has pseudogene status. CDR3 length: 20 amino acids. This CDR3 reads CASRLAWRAPGTDHNYGYTF. DNA for the CDR3: TGTGCAAGTCGCTTAGCTTGGCGGGCCCCGGGGACAGATCATAACTATGGCTACACCTTC.

The V and J genes are TRBV2 and TRBJ1-1; D is ambiguous. There are 14 residues in the CDR3. Per germline, CDR1 SNHLY and CDR2 FYNNEI. Between the trimmed V and J ends, which lost 3 bases and 9 bases, there was a span of 17 bases. The CDR3 loop is CASSEVDVVSQAFF. The DNA for the CDR3 is TGTGCCAGCAGTGAGGTGGATGTGGTCTCTCAAGCTTTCTTT.

The chain couples TRBV27 to TRBJ2-7; 9 nucleotides align to TRBD1. Unmatched junction bases numbered 9, after V lost 9 bases and J lost 3 bases. CDR1 is MNHEY and CDR2 is SMNVEV in the germline V gene (reference sequence). The CDR3 length is 14 residues. As DNA, the CDR3 is TGTGCCAGGATGCCCCTGGGACAGGGCTACGAGCAGTACTTC. Its protein product is CARMPLGQGYEQYF.

This clone has a single count. The chain uses TRBV6-6 and TRBJ1-4, with unresolved D. V was cut by 5 bases and J by 5 bases, with 15 bases left in between. The CDR3 runs 15 residues. Germline V CDR1 and CDR2: MNHNY, SVGAGI (reference sequence). This CDR3 is CASSLQNEANEKLFF. The CDR3 nucleotides are TGTGCCAGCAGTCTTCAGAACGAAGCAAATGAAAAACTGTTTTTT.

The CDR3 loop is CASSFYRGPTYEQYF. The CDR3 bases are TGTGCCAGCAGTTTTTATCGGGGGCCCACCTACGAGCAGTACTTC. The gene calls are TRBV6-5 and TRBJ2-7; the D call may be TRBD1 or TRBD2 (6 bases each). The V and J ends lost 4 bases and 2 bases respectively, with 15 bases between them. CDR1 is MNHEY, CDR2 SVGAGI, per germline. This CDR3 spans 15 amino acids.

The genes are TRBV5-4 and TRBJ2-5; D not resolved. Trimming took 1 base from V and 1 from J, leaving 8 bases between them. This CDR3 spans 14 amino acids. CDR1 and CDR2 from the germline V gene are SGHNT and YYREEE (reference sequence). The DNA for the CDR3 is TGTGCCAGCAGCTTGATCGGGTTCCAAGAGACCCAGTACTTC. Protein product: CASSLIGFQETQYF.

The chain joins TRBV6-5 to TRBJ1-4; D is ambiguous. The CDR3 runs to 12 residues. Trimming stripped 10 bases from V and 5 bases from J, with 11 bases between. The germline CDR1 and CDR2 sequences are MNHEY and SVGAGI. The CDR3 bases are TGTGCCACCTTACCCAGGAATGAAAAACTGTTTTTT. This codes for CATLPRNEKLFF.

CDR3 in amino acids: CASSDVGRDNSPLHF. The CDR3 DNA sequence: TGTGCCAGCAGTGACGTCGGACGGGATAATTCACCCCTCCACTTT. V gene TRBV25-1 combines with J gene TRBJ1-6, with no clear D. This CDR3 region has 15 residues. Germline V lookup: CDR1 MGHDK, CDR2 SYGVNS. With 3 bases removed from V and 5 bases from J, the gap between germline ends came to 11 bases.

The chain joins TRBV19 to TRBJ1-4, with 7 bases fitting TRBD1. Germline assignment: CDR1 LNHDA and CDR2 SQIVND (reference sequence). Germline trimming cut 6 bases from V and 5 bases from J; bases unmatched to any gene: 6. The CDR3 loop spans 14 amino acids. The CDR3 coding sequence is TGTGCCAGTAGCCGGGGACAGACGAATGAAAAACTGTTTTTT. This codes for CASSRGQTNEKLFF.

This chain links TRBV3-1 (or the pseudogene TRBV3-2) with TRBJ1-1; D unresolved. The CDR3 consists of 11 residues. V was cut by 3 bases and J by 7 bases, with 6 bases left in between. From germline, CDR1 is LGHDT and CDR2 YNNKEL (reference sequence). This chain's CDR3 is CASSHSNEAFF. Here the CDR3 DNA reads TGTGCCAGCAGCCATTCGAATGAAGCTTTCTTT.

The chain recombines TRBV10-3 with TRBJ2-3; D is ambiguous. CDR3 length: 17 residues. Per the germline V gene, CDR1 is ENHRY and CDR2 is SYGVKD. V was clipped by 5 bases and J by 1 base, with 19 bases between them. The DNA of the CDR3 is TGTGCCATCAGTCTGTCGCGTGAGACGGCGGGCACAGATACGCAGTATTTT. Translated: CAISLSRETAGTDTQYF.

V is TRBV2 and J is TRBJ2-3; D is ambiguous. The CDR3 is 12 amino acids. Trimming took 8 bases from V and 3 from J, leaving 9 bases between them. CDR1 SNHLY and CDR2 FYNNEI come from the germline V gene. CDR3 region: CASERETDTQYF. As DNA, the CDR3 is TGTGCCAGCGAACGAGAAACAGATACGCAGTATTTT.

V usage is TRBV4-3 and J usage is TRBJ1-5, with TRBD1 matching 7 bases. Germline lookup yields CDR1 LGHNA and CDR2 YSLEER. The CDR3 contains 14 residues. V lost 0 bases and J lost 7; bases outside the gene matches: 3. The CDR3, as DNA: TGCGCCAGCAGCCAAGATGGGACAGCCCAGCCCCAGCATTTT. Protein sequence: CASSQDGTAQPQHF.

The chain has TRBV19 and TRBJ2-7, with a possible D match to TRBD1 (6 bases). The germline V gene encodes CDR1 LNHDA and CDR2 SQIVND (reference sequence). The CDR3 contains 14 residues. The V end was cut by 0 bases, the J end by 5 bases, with 11 bases between. The CDR3: CASSIDPSGDEQYF. The CDR3 nucleotides read TGTGCCAGTAGTATAGATCCGTCAGGGGACGAGCAGTACTTC.